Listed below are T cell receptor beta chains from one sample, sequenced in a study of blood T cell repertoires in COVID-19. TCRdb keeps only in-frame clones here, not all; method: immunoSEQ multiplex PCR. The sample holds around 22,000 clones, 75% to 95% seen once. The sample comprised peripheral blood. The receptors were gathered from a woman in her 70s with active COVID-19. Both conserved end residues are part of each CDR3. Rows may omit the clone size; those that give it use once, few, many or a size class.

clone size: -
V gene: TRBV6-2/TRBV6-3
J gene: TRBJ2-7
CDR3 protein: CASSYGLAAAYEQYF

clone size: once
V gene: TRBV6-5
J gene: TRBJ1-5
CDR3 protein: CASSRSQGGYQPQHF

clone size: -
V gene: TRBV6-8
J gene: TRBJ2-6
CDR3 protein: CASSYSTSPTSGANVLTF

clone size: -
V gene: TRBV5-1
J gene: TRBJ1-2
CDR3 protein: CASSSQGDYGYTF

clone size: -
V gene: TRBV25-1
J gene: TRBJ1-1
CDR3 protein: CASRTSGGWAVEAFF

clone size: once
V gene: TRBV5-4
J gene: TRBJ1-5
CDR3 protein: CASSSGTGNNQPQHF

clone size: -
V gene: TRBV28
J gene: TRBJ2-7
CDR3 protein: CASSLQGGEQYF

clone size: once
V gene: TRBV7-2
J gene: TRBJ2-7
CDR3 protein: CASSSSSLADVSSYEQYF

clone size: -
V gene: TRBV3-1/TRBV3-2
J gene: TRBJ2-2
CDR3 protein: CASTLRREGGELFF

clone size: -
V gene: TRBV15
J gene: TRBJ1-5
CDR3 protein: CATSRAAGVSPQHF

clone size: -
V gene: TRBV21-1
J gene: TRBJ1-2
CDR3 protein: CASSKDRYRREPAYGYTF

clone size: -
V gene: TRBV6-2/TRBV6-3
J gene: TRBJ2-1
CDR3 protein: CASSYSRGLEQFF

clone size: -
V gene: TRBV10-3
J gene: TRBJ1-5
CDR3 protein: CATWTGAQYSNQPQHF

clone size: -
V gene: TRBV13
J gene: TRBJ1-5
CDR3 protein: CASSSTGTGGSQPQHF

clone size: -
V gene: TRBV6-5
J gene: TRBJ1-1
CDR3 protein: CASSTTGSRTEAFF

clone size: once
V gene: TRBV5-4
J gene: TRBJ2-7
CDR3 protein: CASSRTGADEQYF

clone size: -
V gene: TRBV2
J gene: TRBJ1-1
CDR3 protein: CASSNRQGATPFF